This T cell receptor (beta chain) was documented in a study of blood T cell repertoires in COVID-19. The overall study: Samples taken during acute and convalescent COVID-19 were collected in the United States, Italy and Spain. The cDNA or gDNA used as material had been derived from T cells, B-cell-depleted T cells, or PBMCs.

V was pared by 0 bases and J by 2 bases, with 0 bases of the junction left unmatched. Germline values: CDR1 SGHDT, CDR2 YYEEEE. The CDR3 runs to 16 residues. Original processing methods: Using reference gene primer amplification, nucleated cell counts were estimated. TCRdb's table, derived via immunoSEQ multiplex PCR, lists solely in-frame clones and lacks some. The V and J calls and clone size come from that table; D and trimming were worked out from the DNA. The sample includes around 100,000 clones, roughly nine tenths of them seen just once. This clonotype was obtained from a man aged 45 to 65 with active COVID-19. The chain employs TRBV5-6 and TRBJ2-1; TRBD2 matches 12 bases. Sequenced input: peripheral blood. CDR3 in DNA: TGTGCCAGCAGCTTGGCTAGCGGGGGGGCCTACAATGAGCAGTTCTTC. Encoded protein: CASSLASGGAYNEQFF.